A selection of T cell receptor beta chains follows, all from one sample in a study of shared clonotypes between healthy human individuals. This table comes from immunoSEQ multiplex PCR, and its TCRdb copy is limited to in-frame clones, with some not included. The sample has under 1,900,000 clones, 98% to 99% seen once. Sequencing used naive CD4+ T cells sorted from blood. These receptors were obtained from a man aged 30-40 years in good health. The CDR3 runs from the conserved cysteine through the conserved F or W. A D gene is named only where the DNA matches it firmly. Only part of the rows carry a size: once, few, many, or a class if the clone is expanded.

cdr3_length d_call j_call clone_size v_call cdr3_aa cdr3_nt
16 . TRBJ1-2 . TRBV15 CATSRDFDSPTYGYTF TGTGCCACCAGCAGAGATTTTGACAGCCCAACCTATGGCTACACCTTC
14 . TRBJ2-3 . TRBV5-1 CASSFRVSTDTQYF TGCGCCAGCAGCTTTAGAGTGAGCACAGATACGCAGTATTTT
17 TRBD2 TRBJ2-1 . TRBV6-1 CASSEYQREPLGNEQFF TGTGCCAGCAGTGAATATCAGCGGGAGCCCCTCGGCAATGAGCAGTTCTTC
15 TRBD2 TRBJ2-7 . TRBV7-2 CASSSIAGGPYEQYF TGTGCCAGCAGCTCTATAGCGGGAGGGCCCTACGAGCAGTACTTC
16 TRBD2 TRBJ2-1 . TRBV5-1 CASSLPGVAGGNEQFF TGCGCCAGCAGCTTACCAGGGGTAGCGGGAGGGAATGAGCAGTTCTTC
17 . TRBJ2-3 . TRBV1 CTSSQDGLAGVQDTQYF TGCACCAGCAGCCAAGACGGGCTAGCAGGAGTTCAAGATACGCAGTATTTT
15 . TRBJ2-7 . TRBV11-2 CASSLDGLSSYEQYF TGTGCCAGCAGCTTAGATGGGCTGTCTTCCTACGAGCAGTACTTC
14 . TRBJ1-1 . TRBV27 CASSLSGRNTEAFF TGTGCCAGCAGTTTATCGGGCCGTAACACTGAAGCTTTCTTT
15 . TRBJ1-3 . TRBV2 CASSFPGGSGNTIYF TGTGCCAGCAGTTTTCCAGGTGGCTCTGGAAACACCATATATTTT
16 . TRBJ1-4 . TRBV5-1 CASSLVPGYTNEKLFF TGCGCCAGCAGCTTGGTTCCGGGGTACACTAATGAAAAACTGTTTTTT
14 . TRBJ1-1 . TRBV2 CASSDVRMNTEAFF TGTGCCAGCAGTGATGTTCGGATGAACACTGAAGCTTTCTTT
15 . TRBJ2-1 . TRBV11-2 CASSLQSSWYNEQFF TGTGCCAGCAGCCTCCAGTCCTCCTGGTACAATGAGCAGTTCTTC
12 . TRBJ2-7 . TRBV2 CASSPISYEQYF TGTGCCAGCAGTCCAATATCCTACGAGCAGTACTTC
15 . TRBJ2-2 once TRBV9 CASSSQRAWTGELFF TGTGCCAGCAGCTCACAGCGCGCCTGGACCGGGGAGCTGTTTTTT
14 . TRBJ2-1 . TRBV4-3 CASSQDKWYNEQFF TGCGCCAGCAGCCAAGATAAGTGGTACAATGAGCAGTTCTTC
14 . TRBJ2-3 . TRBV4-1 CASSQASTADTQYF TGCGCCAGCAGCCAAGCTTCGACCGCAGATACGCAGTATTTT
15 TRBD1 TRBJ2-4 . TRBV6-4 CASSEQWTGRNIQYF TGTGCCAGCAGTGAACAATGGACAGGACGGAACATTCAGTACTTC
16 TRBD2 TRBJ2-3 . TRBV14 CASSQEGLAGVDTQYF TGTGCCAGCAGCCAAGAAGGGCTAGCGGGAGTGGATACGCAGTATTTT
15 TRBD2 TRBJ2-3 . TRBV7-6 CASSRTSGRLDTQYF TGTGCCAGCAGCCGGACTAGCGGGAGATTAGATACGCAGTATTTT
14 . TRBJ2-7 . TRBV18 CASSPLSSSYEQYF TGTGCCAGCTCACCCTTGTCCAGCTCCTACGAGCAGTACTTC
13 . TRBJ2-1 . TRBV7-2 CAKGELATNEQFF TGTGCCAAGGGGGAACTAGCGACCAATGAGCAGTTCTTC
17 TRBD2 TRBJ2-7 . TRBV27 CASSPPGGTSASREQYF TGTGCCAGCAGTCCGCCGGGGGGGACTAGCGCATCACGCGAGCAGTACTTC
17 TRBD1 TRBJ1-5 . TRBV28 CASSTRQGDPRNQPQHF TGTGCCAGCAGTACAAGACAGGGAGATCCGCGCAATCAGCCCCAGCATTTT
11 . TRBJ2-7 . TRBV20-1 CSPQDYTEQYF TGCAGTCCTCAAGACTACACCGAGCAGTACTTC
14 TRBD2 TRBJ2-7 . TRBV27 CASSLKAGAYEQYF TGTGCCAGCAGTTTAAAAGCGGGGGCCTACGAGCAGTACTTC
14 TRBD1 TRBJ2-1 . TRBV13 CASSPRDRYNEQFF TGTGCCAGCAGCCCCCGGGACAGGTACAATGAGCAGTTCTTC
15 TRBD1 TRBJ2-7 . TRBV28 CASSKPQGASYEQYF TGTGCCAGCAGCAAGCCCCAGGGGGCATCCTACGAGCAGTACTTC
14 . TRBJ2-1 . TRBV6-5 CASSYGGSYNEQFF TGTGCCAGCAGTTACGGCGGATCCTACAATGAGCAGTTCTTC
13 TRBD1 TRBJ2-4 . TRBV2 CASSVTGPHIQYF TGTGCCAGCAGTGTGACAGGGCCTCACATTCAGTACTTC
13 . TRBJ1-1 . TRBV5-1 CASGEREDTEAFF TGCGCCAGTGGGGAAAGGGAGGACACTGAAGCTTTCTTT
14 . TRBJ1-4 . TRBV6-1 CASGAPGMNEKLFF TGTGCCAGCGGAGCCCCAGGGATGAATGAAAAACTGTTTTTT
13 . TRBJ2-7 . TRBV5-4 CASSLAGTFQQYF TGTGCCAGCAGCTTGGCGGGGACCTTCCAGCAGTACTTC
16 TRBD2 TRBJ2-3 . TRBV27 CASSSLAGGFTDTQYF TGTGCCAGCAGTTCACTAGCGGGAGGTTTCACAGATACGCAGTATTTT
17 . TRBJ1-2 . TRBV27 CASSSLPFGQPRDGYTF TGTGCCAGCAGTTCACTCCCGTTTGGACAGCCACGGGATGGCTACACCTTC
15 . TRBJ2-7 . TRBV9 CASSVAPSFIYEQYF TGTGCCAGCAGCGTAGCCCCTAGCTTTATCTACGAGCAGTACTTC